Each of the 14 T cell receptor beta chains below was sequenced from the same sample in a study of liver allograft versus peripheral blood T cells. About the research overall: Liver transplant recipients had T cell receptor repertoires compared between transplanted liver and peripheral blood.

TCRdb re-called the reads through MiXCR, storing one row per CDR3 protein. This table has thousands of distinct CDR3 sequences, 15% to 20% appearing once. These receptors were obtained from a human patient who had a liver transplant. The graft donor may account for some of the T cells.

This clonotype was seen ten or more times. This rearrangement joins TRBV27 to TRBJ2-7, with a tentative D call TRBD2 (7 bases). Germline lookup yields CDR1 MNHEY and CDR2 SMNVEV (reference sequence). The V gene lost 3 bases and the J gene lost 3 bases, with 9 bases spanning the gap. This CDR3 spans 13 amino acids. In nucleotides, the CDR3 is TGTGCCAGCAGTTTCGGGGGGCTCTACGAGCAGTACTTC. Its protein is CASSFGGLYEQYF.

This clonotype has only a few counts. The CDR3 sequence: CASSSPGSKEQYF. The CDR3, as DNA: TGTGCCAGCAGCTCTCCAGGGAGTAAGGAGCAGTACTTC. This chain connects TRBV7-9 to TRBJ2-7, with D tentatively TRBD1 or TRBD2 (5 bases each). Trimming pared 4 bases from V and 7 bases from J, leaving 14 bases between. The CDR3 length is 13 residues. From germline, CDR1 is SEHNR and CDR2 FQNEAQ (reference sequence).

Ten or more counts support this clonotype. The chain employs TRBV5-6 and TRBJ2-7; the match to TRBD2 covers 8 bases. The germline CDR1 and CDR2 sequences are SGHDT and YYEEEE. The CDR3 totals 15 residues. Trimming cost V 2 bases and J 4 bases; bases outside gene matches: 8. The DNA of the CDR3 is TGTGCCAGCAGCTTCTTCGGCGGGGGGTTGTACGAGCAGTACTTC. Translating gives CASSFFGGGLYEQYF. Full variable domain (missing parts from reference TRBV5-6 and TRBJ2-7): DAGVTQSPTHLIKTRGQQVTLRCSPKSGHDTVSWYQQALGQGPQFIFQYYEEEERQRGNFPDRFSGHQFPNYSSELNVNALLLGDSALYLCASSFFGGGLYEQYFGPGTRLTVT.

In this sample, this clonotype turned up a few times. The chain uses TRBV7-9 and TRBJ1-6, with D uncertain. The CDR3 contains 13 residues. V was shortened by 8 bases and J by 0 bases, with 5 bases between the two germline ends. Germline CDR1 SEHNR, CDR2 FQNEAQ (reference sequence). The CDR3 region has the DNA TGTGCCAGCGAAGACTCCTATAATTCACCCCTCCACTTT. This gives the protein CASEDSYNSPLHF.

This clonotype rates as medium-sized. The V gene is TRBV30, the J gene TRBJ1-1; maybe TRBD1 (6 bases). This CDR3 comprises 14 residues. The germline CDR1 and CDR2 sequences are GTSNPN and SVGIG (reference sequence). V lost 0 bases, J lost 1 base, and 9 bases lay in between. DNA for the CDR3: TGTGCCTGGAGTGTACGAGGGGGGAACACTGAAGCTTTCTTT. Translated: CAWSVRGGNTEAFF.

The chain employs TRBV19 and TRBJ1-2; 7 bases align to TRBD1. Germline V gene data show CDR1 as LNHDA and CDR2 as SQIVND (reference sequence). The CDR3 runs 13 residues. J lost 5 bases, V lost 5 bases, and 5 bases had no gene match. DNA of the CDR3: TGTGCCAGTAGTCCGACAGGGTTTTATGGCTACACCTTC. Residues: CASSPTGFYGYTF. Combining the CDR3 with reference TRBV19 and TRBJ1-2 gives the whole variable domain DGGITQSPKYLFRKEGQNVTLSCEQNLNHDAMYWYRQDPGQGLRLIYYSQIVNDFQKGDIAEGYSVSREKKESFPLTVTSAQKNPTAFYLCASSPTGFYGYTFGSGTRLTVV.

The chain employs TRBV30 and TRBJ2-2; 7 bases are a match to TRBD1. CDR1 and CDR2 (germline): GTSNPN, SVGIG (reference sequence). After removal of 2 bases from V and 5 bases from J, the junction contained 11 bases not matched to a gene. The CDR3 is made up of 16 amino acids. The CDR3 here is CAWSPNDRASTGELFF. CDR3 coding DNA: TGTGCCTGGAGTCCGAACGACAGGGCGAGTACCGGGGAGCTGTTTTTT.

V is TRBV30 and J is TRBJ1-1; D ambiguous. V lost 3 bases to trimming and J lost 2 bases, with 4 bases between them. This CDR3 spans 11 amino acids. Germline CDR1 and CDR2: GTSNPN and SVGIG (reference sequence). CDR3 residues: CAWSRNTEAFF. For the CDR3, the DNA is TGTGCCTGGAGCCGTAACACTGAAGCTTTCTTT. The complete variable domain, with remaining parts taken from reference TRBV30 and TRBJ1-1, reads SQTIHQWPATLVQPVGSPLSLECTVEGTSNPNLYWYRQAAGRGLQLLFYSVGIGQISSEVPQNLSASRPQDRQFILSSKKLLLSDSGFYLCAWSRNTEAFFGQGTRLTVV.

This chain uses TRBV7-3 with TRBJ2-3; 9 bases fit TRBD2. Germline trimming cut 4 bases from V and 3 bases from J; bases unmatched to any gene: 2. CDR3 size: 14 residues. Germline loops: CDR1 SGHTA, CDR2 FQGTGA. The CDR3: CASSSAGGTDTQYF. DNA of the CDR3: TGTGCCAGCAGCTCCGCGGGGGGGACAGATACGCAGTATTTT.

The sample holds many counts of this clonotype. The V call is TRBV6-5, the J call TRBJ2-7, with 8 nucleotides matching TRBD1. CDR3 length: 16 amino acids. Germline CDR1 reads MNHEY; CDR2 reads SVGAGI. The V gene end was trimmed by 0 bases and the J gene end by 2 bases; junction bases not matched to a gene: 6. DNA of the CDR3: TGTGCCAGCAGTTACTCGGGGGGACAGGAAACCTACGAGCAGTACTTC. This encodes CASSYSGGQETYEQYF.

This clonotype was picked up many times. The V gene is TRBV18, the J gene TRBJ2-7, with D possibly being TRBD2 (6 bases). The CDR3 sequence is 12 residues long. Trimming pared 5 bases from V and 2 bases from J, leaving 7 bases between. Germline lookup yields CDR1 KGHSH and CDR2 LQKENI. CDR3 in amino acids: CASSGGTYEQYF. DNA for the CDR3: TGTGCCAGCTCAGGGGGGACCTACGAGCAGTACTTC.

CDR3: CSARGQGMGQSLLSNYGYTF. The CDR3 DNA sequence: TGCAGTGCTAGAGGACAGGGAATGGGCCAATCCCTTCTATCGAACTATGGCTACACCTTC. The rearrangement links TRBV20-1 to TRBJ1-2; 7 positions match TRBD1. Per the germline V gene, CDR1 is DFQATT and CDR2 is SNEGSKA (reference sequence). With 1 base clipped from V and 2 bases from J, the junction kept 22 bases outside the gene matches. The CDR3 is 20 residues long.

This clonotype is labeled medium-sized. The chain recombines TRBV19 with TRBJ2-1, with a weak D call TRBD2 (6 bases). The CDR3 totals 13 residues. V gave up 4 bases and J gave up 10 bases, with 14 bases separating them. CDR1 and CDR2 (germline): LNHDA, SQIVND (reference sequence). CDR3 loop: CASSTAGPAEQFF. The CDR3 DNA follows: TGTGCCAGTAGTACCGCGGGGCCTGCGGAGCAGTTCTTC.

This clonotype was observed at least ten times. This chain links TRBV29-1 with TRBJ2-7; D assignment may be TRBD1 or TRBD2 (5 bases each). V lost 6 bases and J lost 2, with 14 bases in between. This CDR3 spans 13 amino acids. Germline loops: CDR1 SQVTM, CDR2 ANQGSEA. The chain's CDR3 is CSVVRDGPYEQYF. The CDR3 DNA is TGCAGCGTGGTCCGGGACGGACCCTACGAGCAGTACTTC.